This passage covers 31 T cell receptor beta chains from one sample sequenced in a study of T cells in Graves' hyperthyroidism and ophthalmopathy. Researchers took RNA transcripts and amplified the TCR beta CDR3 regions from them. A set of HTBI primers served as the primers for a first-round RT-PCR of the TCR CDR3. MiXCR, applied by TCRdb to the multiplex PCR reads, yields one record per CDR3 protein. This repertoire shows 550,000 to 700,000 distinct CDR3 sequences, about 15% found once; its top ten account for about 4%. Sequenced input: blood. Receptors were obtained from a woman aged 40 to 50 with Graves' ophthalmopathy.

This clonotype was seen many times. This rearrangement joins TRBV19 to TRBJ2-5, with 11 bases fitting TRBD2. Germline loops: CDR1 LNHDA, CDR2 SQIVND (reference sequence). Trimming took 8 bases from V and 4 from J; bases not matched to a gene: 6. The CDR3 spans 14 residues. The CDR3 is CASRPGTSGETQYF. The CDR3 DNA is TGTGCCAGTCGTCCCGGGACTAGCGGAGAGACCCAGTACTTC.

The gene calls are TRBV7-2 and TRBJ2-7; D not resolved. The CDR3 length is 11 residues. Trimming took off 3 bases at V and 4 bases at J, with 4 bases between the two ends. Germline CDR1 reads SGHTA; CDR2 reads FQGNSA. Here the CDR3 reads CASSFYYEQYF. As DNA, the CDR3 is TGTGCCAGCAGCTTTTATTACGAGCAGTACTTC.

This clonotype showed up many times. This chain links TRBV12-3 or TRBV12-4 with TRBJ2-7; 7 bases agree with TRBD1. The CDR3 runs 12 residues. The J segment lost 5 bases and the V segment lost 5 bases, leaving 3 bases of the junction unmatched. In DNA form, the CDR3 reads TGTGCCAGCAGTAGGGGGCTCGACGAGCAGTACTTC. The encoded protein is CASSRGLDEQYF.

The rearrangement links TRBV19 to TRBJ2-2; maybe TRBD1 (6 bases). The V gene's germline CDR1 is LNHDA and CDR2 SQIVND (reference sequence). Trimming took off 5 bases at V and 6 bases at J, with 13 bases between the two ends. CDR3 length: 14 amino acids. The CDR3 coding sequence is TGTGCCAGTAGTTCCCTGACAGGTCCCGGGGAGCTGTTTTTT. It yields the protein CASSSLTGPGELFF.

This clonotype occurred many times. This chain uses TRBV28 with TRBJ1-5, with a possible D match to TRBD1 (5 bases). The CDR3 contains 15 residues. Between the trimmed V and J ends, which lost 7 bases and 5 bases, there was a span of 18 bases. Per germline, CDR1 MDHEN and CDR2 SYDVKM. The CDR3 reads CASTSLGRGDQPQHF. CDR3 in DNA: TGTGCCAGCACCTCCTTGGGTCGGGGGGATCAGCCCCAGCATTTT.

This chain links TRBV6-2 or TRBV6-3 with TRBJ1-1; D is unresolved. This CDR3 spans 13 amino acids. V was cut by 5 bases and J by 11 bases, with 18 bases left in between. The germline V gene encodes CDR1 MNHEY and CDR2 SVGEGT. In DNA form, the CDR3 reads TGTGCCAGCAGTAATGTACCGGCGCTCGAGGCTTTCTTT. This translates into CASSNVPALEAFF.

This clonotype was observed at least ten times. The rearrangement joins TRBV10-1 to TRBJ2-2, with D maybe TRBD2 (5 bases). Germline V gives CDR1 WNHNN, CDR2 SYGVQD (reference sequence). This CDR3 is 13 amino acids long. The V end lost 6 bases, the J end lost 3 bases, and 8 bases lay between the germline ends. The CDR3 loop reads CASSVGDTGELFF. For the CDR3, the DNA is TGCGCCAGCAGCGTCGGGGACACCGGGGAGCTGTTTTTT.

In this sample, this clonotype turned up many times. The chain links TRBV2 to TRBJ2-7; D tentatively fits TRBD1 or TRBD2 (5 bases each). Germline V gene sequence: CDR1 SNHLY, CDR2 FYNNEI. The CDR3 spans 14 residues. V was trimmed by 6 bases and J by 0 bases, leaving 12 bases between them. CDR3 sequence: CASRRGPSSYEQYF. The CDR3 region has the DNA TGTGCCAGCAGGAGGGGTCCCAGCTCCTACGAGCAGTACTTC.

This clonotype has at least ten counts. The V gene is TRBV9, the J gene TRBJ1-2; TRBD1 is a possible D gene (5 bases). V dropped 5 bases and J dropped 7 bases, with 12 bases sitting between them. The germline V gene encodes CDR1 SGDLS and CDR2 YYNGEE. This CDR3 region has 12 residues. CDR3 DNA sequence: TGTGCCAGCAGTCGGGACCGCTCTGGCTACACCTTC. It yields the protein CASSRDRSGYTF. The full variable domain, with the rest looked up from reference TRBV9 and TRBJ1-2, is DSGVTQTPKHLITATGQRVTLRCSPRSGDLSVYWYQQSLDQGLQFLIQYYNGEERAKGNILERFSAQQFPDLHSELNLSSLELGDSALYFCASSRDRSGYTFGSGTRLTVV.

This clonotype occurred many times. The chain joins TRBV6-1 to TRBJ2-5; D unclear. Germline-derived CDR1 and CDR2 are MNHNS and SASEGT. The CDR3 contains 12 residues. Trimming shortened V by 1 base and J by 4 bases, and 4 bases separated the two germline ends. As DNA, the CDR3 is TGTGCCAGCAGTGAAGACGGAGAGACCCAGTACTTC. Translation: CASSEDGETQYF.

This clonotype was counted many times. CDR3 region: CASFGQGFEAFF. The CDR3 region has the DNA TGTGCCAGCTTCGGACAGGGGTTTGAAGCTTTCTTT. The chain combines TRBV6-5 with TRBJ1-1, with 9 bases that match TRBD1. The CDR3 contains 12 residues. CDR1 is MNHEY and CDR2 is SVGAGI in the germline V gene. V lost 8 bases to trimming and J lost 7 bases; unmatched junction nucleotides: 5.

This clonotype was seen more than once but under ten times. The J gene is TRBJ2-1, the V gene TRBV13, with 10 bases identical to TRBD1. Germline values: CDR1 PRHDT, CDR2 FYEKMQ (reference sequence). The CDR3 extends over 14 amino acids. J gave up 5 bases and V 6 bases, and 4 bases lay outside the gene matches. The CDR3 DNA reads TGTGCCAGCAGGAAGGGGACAGGGGACAATGAGCAGTTCTTC. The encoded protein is CASRKGTGDNEQFF. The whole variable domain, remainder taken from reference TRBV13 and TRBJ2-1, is AAGVIQSPRHLIKEKRETATLKCYPIPRHDTVYWYQQGPGQDPQFLISFYEKMQSDKGSIPDRFSAQQFSDYHSELNMSSLELGDSALYFCASRKGTGDNEQFFGPGTRLTVL.

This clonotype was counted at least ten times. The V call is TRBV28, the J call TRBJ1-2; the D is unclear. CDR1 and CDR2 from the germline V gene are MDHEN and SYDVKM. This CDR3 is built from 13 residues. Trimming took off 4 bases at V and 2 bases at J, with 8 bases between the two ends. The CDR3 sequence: CASSSIGNYGYTF. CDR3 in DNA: TGTGCCAGCAGTTCCATAGGGAACTATGGCTACACCTTC.

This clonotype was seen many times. The CDR3 DNA is TGTGCCACCACAAAAAAGGCGGCCACCGGGGAGCTGTTTTTT. The encoded protein is CATTKKAATGELFF. The chain carries TRBV24-1 and TRBJ2-2; D is unclear. Per germline, CDR1 KGHDR and CDR2 SFDVKD. The CDR3 extends over 14 amino acids. Trimming removed 8 bases from V and 4 bases from J, with 13 bases in between.

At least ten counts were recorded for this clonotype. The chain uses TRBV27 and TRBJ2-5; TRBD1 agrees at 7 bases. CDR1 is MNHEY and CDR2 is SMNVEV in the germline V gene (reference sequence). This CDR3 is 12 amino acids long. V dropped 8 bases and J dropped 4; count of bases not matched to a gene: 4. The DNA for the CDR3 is TGTGCCAGCGGATACAGGGGAGAGACCCAGTACTTC. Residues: CASGYRGETQYF.

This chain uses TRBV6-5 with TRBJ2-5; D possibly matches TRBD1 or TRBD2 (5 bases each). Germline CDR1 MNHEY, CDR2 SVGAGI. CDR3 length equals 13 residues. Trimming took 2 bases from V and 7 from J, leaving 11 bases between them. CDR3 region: CASSYGTATTQYF. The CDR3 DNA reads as TGTGCCAGCAGTTACGGGACGGCCACGACCCAGTACTTC.

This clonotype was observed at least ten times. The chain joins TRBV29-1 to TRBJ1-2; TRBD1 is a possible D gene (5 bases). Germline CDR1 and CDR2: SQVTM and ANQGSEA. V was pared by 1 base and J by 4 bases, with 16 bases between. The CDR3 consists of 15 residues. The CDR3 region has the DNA TGCAGCGTTGAAGGGGGCGGGGAGATTCTCTATGGCTACACCTTC. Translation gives CSVEGGGEILYGYTF.

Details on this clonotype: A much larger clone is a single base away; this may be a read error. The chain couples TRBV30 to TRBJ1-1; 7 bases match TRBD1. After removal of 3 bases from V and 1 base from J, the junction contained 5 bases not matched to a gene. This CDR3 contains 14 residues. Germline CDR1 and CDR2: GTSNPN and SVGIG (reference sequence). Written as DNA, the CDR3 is TGTGCCTGGAGCCGCGGGACAGAGAACACTGAAGCTTTCTTT. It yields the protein CAWSRGTENTEAFF. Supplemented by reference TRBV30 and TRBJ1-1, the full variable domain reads SQTIHQWPATLVQPVGSPLSLECTVEGTSNPNLYWYRQAAGRGLQLLFYSVGIGQISSEVPQNLSASRPQDRQFILSSKKLLLSDSGFYLCAWSRGTENTEAFFGQGTRLTVV.

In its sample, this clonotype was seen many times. The CDR3, as DNA: TGTGCCAGCAGTCTAAGGGGGGAGCAGTACTTC. Its translation is CASSLRGEQYF. This chain uses TRBV12-3 or TRBV12-4 with TRBJ2-7; tentative D call: TRBD1 (6 bases). Between the trimmed V and J ends, which lost 5 bases and 7 bases, there was a span of 9 bases. This CDR3 is 11 amino acids long.

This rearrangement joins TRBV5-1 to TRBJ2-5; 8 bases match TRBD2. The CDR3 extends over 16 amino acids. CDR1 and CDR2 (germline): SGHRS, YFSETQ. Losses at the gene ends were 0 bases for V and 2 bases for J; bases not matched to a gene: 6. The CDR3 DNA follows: TGCGCCAGCAGCTTGGGGAATAGCGGGATTCAAGAGACCCAGTACTTC. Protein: CASSLGNSGIQETQYF.

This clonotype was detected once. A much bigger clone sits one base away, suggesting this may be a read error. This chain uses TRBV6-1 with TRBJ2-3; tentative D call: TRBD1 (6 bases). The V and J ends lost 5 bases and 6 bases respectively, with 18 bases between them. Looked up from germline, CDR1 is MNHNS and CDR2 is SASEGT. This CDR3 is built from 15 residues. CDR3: CASSRQDSIADTQYF. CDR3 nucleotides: TGTGCCAGCAGTCGGCAGGACAGTATTGCCGATACGCAGTATTTT.

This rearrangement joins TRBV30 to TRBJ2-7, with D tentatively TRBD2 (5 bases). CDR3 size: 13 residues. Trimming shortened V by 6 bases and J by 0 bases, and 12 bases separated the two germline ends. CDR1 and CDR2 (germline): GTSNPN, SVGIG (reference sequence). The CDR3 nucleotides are TGTGCCTGTAACAAAGCGGACTCCTACGAGCAGTACTTC. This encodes CACNKADSYEQYF.

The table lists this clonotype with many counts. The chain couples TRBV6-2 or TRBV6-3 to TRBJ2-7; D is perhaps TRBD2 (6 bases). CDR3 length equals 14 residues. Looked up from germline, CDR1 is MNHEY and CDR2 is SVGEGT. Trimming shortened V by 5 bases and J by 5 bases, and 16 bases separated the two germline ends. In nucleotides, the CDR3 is TGTGCCAGCAGTCCCCTTGGGACTGAGGACGAGCAGTACTTC. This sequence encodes CASSPLGTEDEQYF.

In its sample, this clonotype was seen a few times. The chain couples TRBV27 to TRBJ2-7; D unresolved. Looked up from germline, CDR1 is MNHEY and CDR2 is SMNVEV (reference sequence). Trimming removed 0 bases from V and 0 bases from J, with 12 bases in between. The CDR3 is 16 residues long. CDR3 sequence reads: CASSLSLQTSSYEQYF. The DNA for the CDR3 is TGTGCCAGCAGTTTATCGTTACAGACCAGCTCCTACGAGCAGTACTTC.

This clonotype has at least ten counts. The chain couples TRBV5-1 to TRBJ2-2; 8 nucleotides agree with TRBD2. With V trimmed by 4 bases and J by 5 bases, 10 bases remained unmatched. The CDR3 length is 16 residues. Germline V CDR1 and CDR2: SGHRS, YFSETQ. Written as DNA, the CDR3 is TGCGCCAGCAGCCGACTCAGCGGGAGAGGAACCGGGGAGCTGTTTTTT. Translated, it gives CASSRLSGRGTGELFF. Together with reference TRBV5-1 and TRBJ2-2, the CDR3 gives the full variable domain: KAGVTQTPRYLIKTRGQQVTLSCSPISGHRSVSWYQQTPGQGLQFLFEYFSETQRNKGNFPGRFSGRQFSNSRSEMNVSTLELGDSALYLCASSRLSGRGTGELFFGEGSRLTVL.

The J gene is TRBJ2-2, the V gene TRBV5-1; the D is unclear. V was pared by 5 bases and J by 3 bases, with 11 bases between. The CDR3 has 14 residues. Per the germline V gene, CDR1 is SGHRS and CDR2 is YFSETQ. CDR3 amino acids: CASRSGPHTGELFF. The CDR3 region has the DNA TGCGCCAGCAGGTCCGGGCCTCACACCGGGGAGCTGTTTTTT.

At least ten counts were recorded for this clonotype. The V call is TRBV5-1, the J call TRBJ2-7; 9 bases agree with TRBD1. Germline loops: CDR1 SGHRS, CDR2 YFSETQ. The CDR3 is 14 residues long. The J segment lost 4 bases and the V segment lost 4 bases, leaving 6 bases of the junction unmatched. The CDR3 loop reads CASSVGTGLYEQYF. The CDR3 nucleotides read TGCGCCAGCAGCGTCGGGACAGGGCTGTACGAGCAGTACTTC. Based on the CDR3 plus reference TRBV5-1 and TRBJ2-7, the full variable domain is KAGVTQTPRYLIKTRGQQVTLSCSPISGHRSVSWYQQTPGQGLQFLFEYFSETQRNKGNFPGRFSGRQFSNSRSEMNVSTLELGDSALYLCASSVGTGLYEQYFGPGTRLTVT.

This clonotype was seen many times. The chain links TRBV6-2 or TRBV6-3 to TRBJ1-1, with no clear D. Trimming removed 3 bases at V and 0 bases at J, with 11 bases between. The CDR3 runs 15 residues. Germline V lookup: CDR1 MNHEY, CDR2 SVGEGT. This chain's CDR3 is CASSYRLAVNTEAFF. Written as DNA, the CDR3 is TGTGCCAGCAGTTATCGGTTAGCCGTGAACACTGAAGCTTTCTTT.

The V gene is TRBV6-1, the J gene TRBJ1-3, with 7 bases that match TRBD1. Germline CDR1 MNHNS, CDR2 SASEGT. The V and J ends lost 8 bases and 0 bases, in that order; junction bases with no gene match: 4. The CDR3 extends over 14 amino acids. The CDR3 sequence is CASLRGNSGNTIYF. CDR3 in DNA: TGTGCCAGCCTCAGGGGGAACTCTGGAAACACCATATATTTT.

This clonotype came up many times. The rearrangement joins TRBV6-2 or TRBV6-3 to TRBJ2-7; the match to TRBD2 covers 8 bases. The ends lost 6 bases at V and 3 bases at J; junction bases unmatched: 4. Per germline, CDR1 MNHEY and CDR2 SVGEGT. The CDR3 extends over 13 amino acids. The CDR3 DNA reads TGTGCCAGCAGATTCCGGGAGGGCTACGAGCAGTACTTC. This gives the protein CASRFREGYEQYF.

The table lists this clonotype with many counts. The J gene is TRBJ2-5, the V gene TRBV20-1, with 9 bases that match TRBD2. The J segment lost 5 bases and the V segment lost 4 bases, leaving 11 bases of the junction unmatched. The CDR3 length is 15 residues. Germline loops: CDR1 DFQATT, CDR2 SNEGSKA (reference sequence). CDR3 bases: TGCAGTGCTACCACGCTAGCGGGAATTACTGAGACCCAGTACTTC. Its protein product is CSATTLAGITETQYF.